The present entry profiles one T cell receptor beta chain with its context. Participants' reported clinical history set cohort assignment. The length of the CDR3 is 14 residues. CDR1 SGHDT and CDR2 YYEEEE come from the germline V gene. With 0 bases removed from V and 1 base from J, the gap between germline ends came to 6 bases. The sample is drawn from a study of blood T cell repertoires in COVID-19. Across the whole study: Donors in Cohort 3 counted as recovered after two negative PCRs, clearance, or symptom resolution. In each case, the material was cDNA or gDNA derived from T cells, B-cell-depleted T cells, or PBMCs.

As handled by the study authors: By means of reference gene primer amplification, nucleated cell counts were estimated. Only in-frame clones appear in the TCRdb table, and some are missing; sequencing was by immunoSEQ multiplex PCR. The V and J calls and clone size are taken from that table; D and trimming were inferred from the DNA. Among approximately 200,000 clones listed, about nine tenths were seen once. The clonotype comes from a man aged 25-45 years in a cohort exposed to, infected with or recovered from COVID-19 (not recorded which). Sequencing was performed on PBMCs or T cells enriched from blood (not recorded which). This rearrangement joins TRBV5-6 to TRBJ2-3; D is possibly TRBD1 (5 bases). CDR3 loop: CASSLGRGTDTQYF. The CDR3 coding sequence is TGTGCCAGCAGCTTGGGCAGGGGCACAGATACGCAGTATTTT.